This entry concerns a single T cell receptor (beta chain). The antigen is undetermined. The sample comes from a study of T-cell memory formation after mild COVID-19. Broader study findings: A subset of responding clones appeared in pre-infection memory, suggesting cross-reactive memory joined. CD4/CD8 balance characterized clones contracting day 15 to 85, and CD4+ skew characterized later expanders.

The CDR3 runs to 17 residues. V was cut by 0 bases and J by 6 bases, with 19 bases left in between. Germline CDR1 reads SGDLS; CDR2 reads YYNGEE. Sample barcodes and UMIs were carried by the TCR alpha and TCR beta cDNA libraries that 5'RACE generated with constant-segment primers. TCRdb redid the calling of the 5' RACE reads with MiXCR, one entry per CDR3 protein. Of 350,000 to 450,000 distinct CDR3 sequences listed, 25% to 30% are singletons. The chain carries TRBV9 and TRBJ2-1; D tentatively reads TRBD1 or TRBD2 (7 bases each). The receptor was derived from an adult woman who had mild COVID-19 (a few samples of this study predate the infection). Cell type and time point are not known. Sample: PBMCs or a T cell subset sorted from them (not recorded which). In DNA form, the CDR3 reads TGTGCCAGCAGCGTAGATCGTCCGGCAGGGGGGGGCAATGAGCAGTTCTTC. Translation gives CASSVDRPAGGGNEQFF.